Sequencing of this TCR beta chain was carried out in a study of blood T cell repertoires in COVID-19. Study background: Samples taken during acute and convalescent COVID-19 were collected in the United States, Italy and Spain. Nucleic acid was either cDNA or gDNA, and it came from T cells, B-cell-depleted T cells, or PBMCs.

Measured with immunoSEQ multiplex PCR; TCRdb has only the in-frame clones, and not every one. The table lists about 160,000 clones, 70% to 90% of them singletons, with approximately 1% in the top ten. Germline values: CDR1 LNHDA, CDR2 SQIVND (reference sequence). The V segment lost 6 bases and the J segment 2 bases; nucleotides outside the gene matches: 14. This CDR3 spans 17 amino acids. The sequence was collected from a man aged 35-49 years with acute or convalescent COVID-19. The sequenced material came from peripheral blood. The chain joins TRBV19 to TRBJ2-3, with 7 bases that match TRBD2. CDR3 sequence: CASSDRASGLSTDTQYF. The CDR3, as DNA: TGTGCCAGTAGCGATCGGGCTAGCGGACTTTCCACAGATACGCAGTATTTT.